This TCR beta chain was identified in a study of immune cell composition in non-small cell lung cancer. Study-level results: Tumour-reactive clones were not shown to match dominant in vivo tumour clones. Tumour TCR-beta clonality showed no significant link to smoking pack-years.

The assay was immunoSEQ multiplex PCR, and TCRdb's table has in-frame clones only and misses some. Of about 2,900 clones in the sample, around 85% were seen once. Trimming took 0 bases from V and 2 from J, leaving 5 bases between them. CDR1 and CDR2 (germline): SGHNT, YYREEE (reference sequence). The CDR3 loop spans 13 amino acids. As for this clone: No antigen is known for it.

This sample was shared with a second study, whose subject was CD4 T cells in lung cancer.

Input material: lung tumor tissue. V is TRBV5-4 and J is TRBJ2-5; D is perhaps TRBD1 (5 bases). The source is a human donor with non-small cell lung cancer. The CDR3 is CASSLEGQETQYF. The CDR3 DNA sequence: TGTGCCAGCAGCTTGGAGGGGCAAGAGACCCAGTACTTC.